A single sample gave rise to the 22 T cell receptor beta chains below, sequenced in a study of blood T cell repertoires in COVID-19. Profiling relied on immunoSEQ multiplex PCR, and the TCRdb table lists in-frame clones only, not all of them. The table has about 160,000 clones, roughly 88% seen once. The sequenced material came from peripheral blood. These receptors originate from a man aged 55 to 69 who had recovered from COVID-19.

The V gene is TRBV6-2 or TRBV6-3, the J gene TRBJ2-1; 7 nucleotides line up with TRBD1. CDR1 is MNHEY, CDR2 SVGEGT, per germline. Germline trimming cut 5 bases from V and 4 bases from J; bases unmatched to any gene: 17. The CDR3 consists of 18 residues. CDR3 coding DNA: TGTGCCAGCAGTATCTCCCCGGGACAGTTAATTTTTTACAATGAGCAGTTCTTC. Translating it yields CASSISPGQLIFYNEQFF.

This sequence joins TRBV6-2 or TRBV6-3 and TRBJ2-5; D is perhaps TRBD1 (5 bases). Germline loops: CDR1 MNHEY, CDR2 SVGEGT. CDR3 length equals 14 residues. V was cut by 0 bases and J by 3 bases, with 8 bases left in between. The CDR3 DNA is TGTGCCAGCAGTTACTCGACCAGGGAAGAGACCCAGTACTTC. Translated, it gives CASSYSTREETQYF.

The CDR3 DNA reads as TGTGCCAGCAGTTCCTACCAGGGTAACGAGCAGTTCTTC. Protein product: CASSSYQGNEQFF. V gene TRBV27 combines with J gene TRBJ2-1, with TRBD1 as a possible D gene (5 bases). The germline gives CDR1 MNHEY, CDR2 SMNVEV (reference sequence). CDR3 length: 13 residues. Trimming stripped 4 bases from V and 10 bases from J, with 14 bases between.

This sequence joins TRBV5-1 and TRBJ1-2; D call uncertain. With 3 bases removed from V and 2 bases from J, the gap between germline ends came to 8 bases. The CDR3 runs 13 residues. Germline values: CDR1 SGHRS, CDR2 YFSETQ. CDR3 region: CASSSQVNYGYTF. CDR3 bases: TGCGCCAGCAGCTCGCAGGTCAACTATGGCTACACCTTC. The full variable domain, completed using reference TRBV5-1 and TRBJ1-2, is KAGVTQTPRYLIKTRGQQVTLSCSPISGHRSVSWYQQTPGQGLQFLFEYFSETQRNKGNFPGRFSGRQFSNSRSEMNVSTLELGDSALYLCASSSQVNYGYTFGSGTRLTVV.

The chain is built from TRBV6-5 and TRBJ2-7, with D perhaps matching TRBD1 (6 bases). Germline CDR1 is MNHEY and CDR2 is SVGAGI. Trimming shortened V by 2 bases and J by 8 bases, and 13 bases separated the two germline ends. The CDR3 is 13 residues long. DNA of the CDR3: TGTGCCAGCAGTTACCCGCGAGGGACACAGCAGTACTTC. This encodes CASSYPRGTQQYF.

J is TRBJ2-6 and V is TRBV19; a weak D match, TRBD1 (5 bases). CDR1 and CDR2 from the germline V gene are LNHDA and SQIVND (reference sequence). This CDR3 contains 17 residues. V shed 5 bases and J shed 4 bases, with 18 bases lying between them. The CDR3 region is CASSPETVPTGANVLTF. The CDR3 DNA reads as TGTGCCAGTAGTCCCGAGACAGTGCCTACCGGGGCCAACGTCCTGACTTTC.

This chain links TRBV29-1 with TRBJ2-7; D gene uncertain. The CDR3 runs 12 residues. The germline V and J ends were trimmed by 5 bases and 0 bases, with 8 bases remaining between them. Per the germline V gene, CDR1 is SQVTM and CDR2 is ANQGSEA. The CDR3 sequence: CSVSIVSYEQYF. The CDR3 DNA is TGCAGCGTTTCAATAGTCTCCTACGAGCAGTACTTC.

The V and J genes are TRBV7-6 and TRBJ2-5, with D uncertain. Germline values: CDR1 SGHVS, CDR2 FNYEAQ. This CDR3 has 12 amino acids. V was shortened by 1 base and J by 5 bases, with 5 bases between the two germline ends. This CDR3 reads CASSLVLETQYF. DNA for the CDR3: TGTGCCAGCAGCTTAGTTCTTGAGACCCAGTACTTC.

This clone was detected once. The CDR3 spells CATSMGPGDPTFF. CDR3 sequence (DNA): TGTGCCACCAGTATGGGCCCAGGGGATCCGACTTTCTTT. V gene TRBV24-1 combines with J gene TRBJ1-1, with D maybe TRBD1 (6 bases). Trimming took off 6 bases at V and 12 bases at J, with 19 bases between the two ends. The germline V gene encodes CDR1 KGHDR and CDR2 SFDVKD. The CDR3 runs to 13 residues.

The chain couples TRBV5-8 to TRBJ2-2; D uncertain. The germline gives CDR1 SGHTS, CDR2 YDEGEE. The CDR3 runs to 16 residues. Trimming removed 2 bases from V and 2 bases from J, with 13 bases in between. For the CDR3, the DNA is TGTGCCAGCAGCTTTCTCAGTGGAGCCAACACCGGGGAGCTGTTTTTT. Translation: CASSFLSGANTGELFF. The full variable domain, with the rest looked up from reference TRBV5-8 and TRBJ2-2, is EAGVTQSPTHLIKTRGQQATLRCSPISGHTSVYWYQQALGLGLQFLLWYDEGEERNRGNFPPRFSGRQFPNYSSELNVNALELEDSALYLCASSFLSGANTGELFFGEGSRLTVL.

J is TRBJ2-1 and V is TRBV7-2; D is perhaps TRBD2 (5 bases). The CDR3 extends over 18 amino acids. V dropped 1 base and J dropped 0 bases, with 16 bases sitting between them. CDR1 and CDR2 from the germline V gene are SGHTA and FQGNSA. The DNA of the CDR3 is TGTGCCAGCAGCTTAGATCGAGGGTCTCTCAGCTCCTACAATGAGCAGTTCTTC. Translation: CASSLDRGSLSSYNEQFF.

On this clone: Other nucleotide sequences from this sample produce the same CDR3. V and J are TRBV5-1 and TRBJ1-5, with D possibly being TRBD1 (5 bases). CDR3 length equals 15 residues. Germline V gene sequence: CDR1 SGHRS, CDR2 YFSETQ. The V gene lost 0 bases and the J gene lost 5 bases, with 12 bases spanning the gap. DNA of the CDR3: TGCGCCAGCAGCTTGGTGGCTGGGGCTGATCAGCCCCAGCATTTT. Encoded protein: CASSLVAGADQPQHF.

The chain joins TRBV11-3 to TRBJ1-1; perhaps TRBD1 as D (6 bases). The CDR3 extends over 14 amino acids. Deletions cut 1 base from V and 3 bases from J, with 9 bases between. The V gene's germline CDR1 is SGHNT and CDR2 YENEEA. The CDR3 reads CASSLGAGDTEAFF. CDR3 in DNA: TGTGCCAGCAGCTTAGGCGCAGGGGACACTGAAGCTTTCTTT.

The chain carries TRBV14 and TRBJ2-5, with D maybe TRBD1 (6 bases). Germline V lookup: CDR1 SGHDN, CDR2 FVKESK. V was trimmed by 1 base and J by 5 bases, leaving 14 bases between them. The CDR3 sequence is 15 residues long. CDR3: CASSQAWGLSETQYF. The CDR3 bases are TGTGCCAGCAGCCAAGCTTGGGGGCTATCGGAGACCCAGTACTTC.

The V and J genes are TRBV27 and TRBJ1-4; D call uncertain. There are 15 residues in the CDR3. Germline V CDR1 and CDR2: MNHEY, SMNVEV (reference sequence). V lost 3 bases to trimming and J lost 5 bases, with 13 bases between them. CDR3: CASSLEGFTNEKLFF. As DNA, the CDR3 is TGTGCCAGCAGTTTGGAGGGATTCACAAATGAAAAACTGTTTTTT.

The chain has TRBV2 and TRBJ1-5; no definite D call. The CDR3 consists of 11 residues. Looked up from germline, CDR1 is SNHLY and CDR2 is FYNNEI. V was cut by 4 bases and J by 6 bases, with 4 bases left in between. Here the CDR3 reads CASSASQPQHF. The CDR3 DNA reads TGTGCCAGCAGTGCCTCTCAGCCCCAGCATTTT.

The chain uses TRBV19 and TRBJ1-1, with D perhaps matching TRBD1 (5 bases). Germline V gene data show CDR1 as LNHDA and CDR2 as SQIVND (reference sequence). This CDR3 region has 12 residues. Trimming removed 8 bases at V and 3 bases at J, with 10 bases between. In DNA form, the CDR3 reads TGTGCCAGTCGAGACAGCCACACTGAAGCTTTCTTT. As protein: CASRDSHTEAFF.

This clone was recorded only once. The V and J genes are TRBV5-1 and TRBJ2-7, with a tentative D call TRBD1 (5 bases). The CDR3 is 14 amino acids. Germline V gives CDR1 SGHRS, CDR2 YFSETQ. Trimming left V 0 bases short and J 5 bases short, with 12 bases between. Written as DNA, the CDR3 is TGCGCCAGCAGCTTGGCAGGGTATACGCACGAGCAGTACTTC. Translated, it gives CASSLAGYTHEQYF.

The chain recombines TRBV30 with TRBJ2-7; D is unclear. This CDR3 has 12 amino acids. V lost 2 bases, J lost 5 bases, and 10 bases lay in between. From germline, CDR1 is GTSNPN and CDR2 SVGIG (reference sequence). CDR3 nucleotides: TGTGCCTGGAGTACCACGGGTGACGAGCAGTACTTC. Its protein is CAWSTTGDEQYF.

The J gene is TRBJ1-1, the V gene TRBV7-9; weak D call: TRBD1 (5 bases). Germline CDR1 and CDR2: SEHNR and FQNEAQ (reference sequence). Trimming removed 3 bases at V and 4 bases at J, with 15 bases between. This CDR3 is built from 15 residues. CDR3 in amino acids: CASSFVDSGSTEAFF. Here the CDR3 DNA reads TGTGCCAGCAGCTTTGTTGACAGTGGAAGCACTGAAGCTTTCTTT. The variable domain in full, completed from reference TRBV7-9 and TRBJ1-1, reads DTGVSQNPRHKITKRGQNVTFRCDPISEHNRLYWYRQTLGQGPEFLTYFQNEAQLEKSRLLSDRFSAERPKGSFSTLEIQRTEQGDSAMYLCASSFVDSGSTEAFFGQGTRLTVV.

This chain joins TRBV7-6 and TRBJ2-5; 9 bases align to TRBD1. The germline V gene encodes CDR1 SGHVS and CDR2 FNYEAQ. The J segment lost 1 base and the V segment lost 5 bases, leaving 5 bases of the junction unmatched. The CDR3 is made up of 15 amino acids. This CDR3 reads CASSGRTGAQETQYF. CDR3 DNA: TGTGCCAGCAGCGGAAGGACAGGGGCCCAAGAGACCCAGTACTTC.

The chain uses TRBV10-3 and TRBJ2-7; D is undetermined. Trimming stripped 0 bases from V and 7 bases from J, with 7 bases between. The CDR3 has 12 amino acids. Germline values: CDR1 ENHRY, CDR2 SYGVKD. The CDR3 sequence: CAISESTREQYF. CDR3 sequence (DNA): TGTGCCATCAGTGAGTCAACGAGGGAGCAGTACTTC.